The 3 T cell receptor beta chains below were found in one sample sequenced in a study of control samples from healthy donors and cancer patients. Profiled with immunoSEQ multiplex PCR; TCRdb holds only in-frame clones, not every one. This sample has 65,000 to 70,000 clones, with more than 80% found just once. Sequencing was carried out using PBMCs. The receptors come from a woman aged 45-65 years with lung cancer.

The CDR3 DNA follows: TGCGCCAGCAGCAGCTCGGGGGGCAATTGGAGGAACACTGAAGCTTTCTTT. It is translated as CASSSSGGNWRNTEAFF. J is TRBJ1-1 and V is TRBV5-1, with D perhaps matching TRBD1 (6 bases). The CDR3 is 17 residues long. CDR1 and CDR2 from the germline V gene are SGHRS and YFSETQ. The V and J ends lost 4 bases and 1 base respectively, with 20 bases between them. Using reference TRBV5-1 and TRBJ1-1 for the parts outside the CDR3, the full variable domain is KAGVTQTPRYLIKTRGQQVTLSCSPISGHRSVSWYQQTPGQGLQFLFEYFSETQRNKGNFPGRFSGRQFSNSRSEMNVSTLELGDSALYLCASSSSGGNWRNTEAFFGQGTRLTVV.

DNA of the CDR3: TGTGCCAGCTCACCGACAGGGGGCCGGTCCTACGAGCAGTACTTC. This sequence encodes CASSPTGGRSYEQYF. The chain recombines TRBV18 with TRBJ2-7; 10 bases match TRBD1. Germline V lookup: CDR1 KGHSH, CDR2 LQKENI. With V trimmed by 3 bases and J by 1 base, 3 bases remained unmatched. The CDR3 has 15 amino acids.

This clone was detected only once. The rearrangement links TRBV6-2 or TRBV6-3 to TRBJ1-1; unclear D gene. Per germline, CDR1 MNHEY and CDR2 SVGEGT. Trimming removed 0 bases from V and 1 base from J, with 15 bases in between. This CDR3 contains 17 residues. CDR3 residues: CASSYSPTFVGNTEAFF. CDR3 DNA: TGTGCCAGCAGTTACTCTCCAACATTTGTAGGGAACACTGAAGCTTTCTTT.